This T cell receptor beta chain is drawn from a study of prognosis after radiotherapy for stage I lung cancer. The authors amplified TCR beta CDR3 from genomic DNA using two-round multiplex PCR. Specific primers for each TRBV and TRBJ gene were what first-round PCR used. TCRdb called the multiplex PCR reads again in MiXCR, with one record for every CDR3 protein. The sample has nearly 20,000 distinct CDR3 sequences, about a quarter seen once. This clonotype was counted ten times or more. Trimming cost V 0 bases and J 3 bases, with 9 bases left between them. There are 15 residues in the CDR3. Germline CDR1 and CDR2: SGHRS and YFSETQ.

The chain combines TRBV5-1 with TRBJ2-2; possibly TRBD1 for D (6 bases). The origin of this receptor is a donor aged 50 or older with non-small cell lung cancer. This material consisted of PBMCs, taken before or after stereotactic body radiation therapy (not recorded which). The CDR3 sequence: CASSLGRGDTGELFF. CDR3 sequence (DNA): TGCGCCAGCAGCTTGGGCAGGGGTGACACCGGGGAGCTGTTTTTT.